The rows below give T cell receptor beta chains drawn from one sample of a study of cytomegalovirus exposure and HLA in healthy donors. Clones were sequenced by immunoSEQ multiplex PCR, and TCRdb holds only the in-frame ones, with some missing. The table records about 120,000 clones, over 75% of them present only once. The sequenced sample was PBMCs. These receptors came from a woman aged 18-29 years in good health and CMV-seronegative. CDR3s leave out the opening cysteine and the closing phenylalanine or tryptophan.

CDR3 | J | V
ASSPQGVLSGANVLT | TRBJ2-6 | TRBV7-2
AWRTASGNTIY | TRBJ1-3 | TRBV30
ATSRPGLAGANEQF | TRBJ2-1 | TRBV15
SVVGQGSGPQH | TRBJ1-5 | TRBV29-1
ASSARMGQGEKLF | TRBJ1-4 | TRBV19
SGQVEANYGYT | TRBJ1-2 | TRBV29-1
SVEEGTSDYEQY | - | TRBV29-1
ASSLALSGANVLT | TRBJ2-6 | TRBV7-6
ASGFTVEAF | TRBJ1-1 | TRBV12-5
SAHLAGV | TRBJ2-1 | TRBV20-1
ASSSGVVLGYT | TRBJ1-2 | TRBV9
ASGVGPGTYEQY | TRBJ2-7 | TRBV9
ASSRTGGWGSKDTEAF | TRBJ1-1 | TRBV4-3
ASSLAASGRAEQY | TRBJ2-7 | TRBV5-1
ASSVGLATDTQY | TRBJ2-3 | TRBV6-1
ADREARLALFSGNTEAF | TRBJ1-1 | TRBV18
ASSLLGREQY | TRBJ2-7 | TRBV27
ASSDSYYGYT | TRBJ1-2 | TRBV27
ASSLYRANYGYT | TRBJ1-2 | TRBV5-6
ASSHRKGLRYEQY | TRBJ2-7 | TRBV19
ASTLSSGQF | TRBJ2-1 | TRBV7-2
ASSPQGGNTEAF | TRBJ1-1 | TRBV18
ASSRGLAGSYEQY | TRBJ2-7 | TRBV11-2
ASSLVGTGGPQDTQY | TRBJ2-3 | TRBV7-2
ASSIGQIYGYT | TRBJ1-2 | TRBV19
ASSLTQLRADTQY | TRBJ2-3 | TRBV11-2
ASSPGQNTGELF | TRBJ2-2 | TRBV6-5
AISEPQQGRAKNIQY | TRBJ2-4 | TRBV10-3
ASIKDRLTGELF | TRBJ2-2 | TRBV2
ASSQEGSASSYNEQF | TRBJ2-1 | TRBV4-2
ASSRSSEDTQY | TRBJ2-3 | TRBV19
ASSLSLGTPSSYEQY | TRBJ2-7 | TRBV7-2
ASSCSRGGGSEQF | TRBJ2-1 | TRBV6-5
ASSLARGVGYT | TRBJ1-2 | TRBV7-6
ASSVSKAGGNTGELF | TRBJ2-2 | TRBV9
AWDRQGRAQH | TRBJ1-5 | TRBV30
ASSLAGGYNEQF | TRBJ2-1 | TRBV11-2
ASSKARSGGYT | TRBJ1-2 | TRBV21-1
ASAGANNEQF | TRBJ2-1 | TRBV27
ASSDLYTDTQY | TRBJ2-3 | TRBV5-1
ASSRGAYEQY | TRBJ2-7 | TRBV7-9
ASSLSGTGDSYGYT | TRBJ1-2 | TRBV5-1
ASSVGQGAPSYEQY | TRBJ2-7 | TRBV9
ASSASYRVSNYGYT | TRBJ1-2 | TRBV6-1
ASSLGGSATYEQY | TRBJ2-7 | TRBV7-8
ASSLWSGYEKLF | TRBJ1-4 | TRBV27
ASRYGQAYEQY | TRBJ2-7 | TRBV5-1
ASSLPYTPGNQPQH | TRBJ1-5 | TRBV5-8
ASSSQGTEAF | TRBJ1-1 | TRBV7-6
ASSQDRTQTYEQY | TRBJ2-7 | TRBV5-1
ASSESRTGRSGNTIY | TRBJ1-3 | TRBV2
ASSEAGTTFYEQY | TRBJ2-7 | TRBV27
ASSEAGRNTEAF | TRBJ1-1 | TRBV6-1
ASSTRTQGDGYT | TRBJ1-2 | TRBV9
ASSHRENTEAF | TRBJ1-1 | TRBV5-5
ASSIGAAYYEQY | TRBJ2-7 | TRBV19
ASSLITPGEKLF | TRBJ1-4 | TRBV5-5
ASKKGGRTDTQY | TRBJ2-3 | TRBV11-2
ASSPTLGGGGYNQPQH | TRBJ1-5 | TRBV2
ASSPYRRWETQY | TRBJ2-5 | TRBV27